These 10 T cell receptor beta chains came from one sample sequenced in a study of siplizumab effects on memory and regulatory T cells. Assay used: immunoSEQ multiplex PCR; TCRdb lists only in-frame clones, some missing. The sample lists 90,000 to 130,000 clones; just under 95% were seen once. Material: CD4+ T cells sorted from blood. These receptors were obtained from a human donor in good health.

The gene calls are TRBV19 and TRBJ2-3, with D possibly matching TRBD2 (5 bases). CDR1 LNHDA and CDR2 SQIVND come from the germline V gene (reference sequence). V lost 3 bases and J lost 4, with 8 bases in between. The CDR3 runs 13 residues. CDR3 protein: CASSILAPDTQYF. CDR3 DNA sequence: TGTGCCAGTAGTATCCTAGCCCCAGATACGCAGTATTTT.

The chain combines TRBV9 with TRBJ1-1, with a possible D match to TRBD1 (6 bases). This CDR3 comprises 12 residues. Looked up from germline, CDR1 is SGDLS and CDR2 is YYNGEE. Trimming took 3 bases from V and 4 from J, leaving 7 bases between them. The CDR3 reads CASSARGTEAFF. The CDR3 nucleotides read TGTGCCAGCAGCGCCAGGGGCACTGAAGCTTTCTTT.

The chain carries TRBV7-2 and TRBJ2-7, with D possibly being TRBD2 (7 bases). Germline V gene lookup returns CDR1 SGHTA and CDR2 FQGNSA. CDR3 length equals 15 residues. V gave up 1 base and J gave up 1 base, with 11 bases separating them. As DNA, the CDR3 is TGTGCCAGCAGCTTAGGGCGGGGGCAATCCTACGAGCAGTACTTC. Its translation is CASSLGRGQSYEQYF.

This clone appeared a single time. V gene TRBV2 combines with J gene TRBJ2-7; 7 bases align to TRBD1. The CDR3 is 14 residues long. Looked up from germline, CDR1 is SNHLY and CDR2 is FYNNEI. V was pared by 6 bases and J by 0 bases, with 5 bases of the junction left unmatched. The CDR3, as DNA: TGTGCCAGCAGGCCACAGGGGCTCTCCTACGAGCAGTACTTC. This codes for CASRPQGLSYEQYF. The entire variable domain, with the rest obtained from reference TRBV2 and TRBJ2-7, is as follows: EPEVTQTPSHQVTQMGQEVILRCVPISNHLYFYWYRQILGQKVEFLVSFYNNEISEKSEIFDDQFSVERPDGSNFTLKIRSTKLEDSAMYFCASRPQGLSYEQYFGPGTRLTVT.

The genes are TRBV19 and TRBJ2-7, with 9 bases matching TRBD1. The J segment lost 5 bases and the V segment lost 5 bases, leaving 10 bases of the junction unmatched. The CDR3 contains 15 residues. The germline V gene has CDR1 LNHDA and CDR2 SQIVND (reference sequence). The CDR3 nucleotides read TGTGCCAGTAGTGCACTAACAGGGGGCAACGACGAGCAGTACTTC. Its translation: CASSALTGGNDEQYF. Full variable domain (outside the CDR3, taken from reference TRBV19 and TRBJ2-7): DGGITQSPKYLFRKEGQNVTLSCEQNLNHDAMYWYRQDPGQGLRLIYYSQIVNDFQKGDIAEGYSVSREKKESFPLTVTSAQKNPTAFYLCASSALTGGNDEQYFGPGTRLTVT.

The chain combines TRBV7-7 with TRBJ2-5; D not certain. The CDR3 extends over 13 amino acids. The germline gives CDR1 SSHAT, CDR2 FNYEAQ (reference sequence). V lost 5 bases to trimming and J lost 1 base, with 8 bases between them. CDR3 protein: CASSRNTQETQYF. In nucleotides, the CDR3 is TGTGCCAGCAGCCGAAACACCCAAGAGACCCAGTACTTC.

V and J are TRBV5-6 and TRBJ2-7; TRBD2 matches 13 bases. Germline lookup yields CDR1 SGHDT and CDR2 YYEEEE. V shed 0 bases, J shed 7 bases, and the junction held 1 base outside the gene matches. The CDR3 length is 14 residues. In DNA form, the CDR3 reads TGTGCCAGCAGCTTGGTGGGACTAGCGGGAGAGCAGTACTTC. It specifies CASSLVGLAGEQYF.

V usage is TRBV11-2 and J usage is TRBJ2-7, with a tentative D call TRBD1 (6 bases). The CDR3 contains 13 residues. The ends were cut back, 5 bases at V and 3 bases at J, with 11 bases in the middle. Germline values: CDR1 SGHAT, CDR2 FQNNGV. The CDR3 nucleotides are TGTGCCAGCAGCCATGGACAGAACTACGAGCAGTACTTC. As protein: CASSHGQNYEQYF.

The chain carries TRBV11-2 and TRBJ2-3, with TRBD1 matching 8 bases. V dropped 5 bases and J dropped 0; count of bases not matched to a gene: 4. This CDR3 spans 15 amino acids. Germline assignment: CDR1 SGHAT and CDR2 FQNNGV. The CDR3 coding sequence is TGTGCCAGCAGCCTAAGGGACAGGAGCACAGATACGCAGTATTTT. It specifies CASSLRDRSTDTQYF.

CDR3 protein: CASRSHRGAYEQYF. CDR3 DNA: TGTGCCAGCAGGTCCCACAGGGGCGCCTACGAGCAGTACTTC. This chain connects TRBV6-5 to TRBJ2-7, with TRBD1 matching 7 bases. The germline V gene has CDR1 MNHEY and CDR2 SVGAGI. V lost 6 bases, J lost 2 bases, and 7 bases stayed unmatched. CDR3 length: 14 amino acids.